Reported below is one T cell receptor (beta chain). Its antigen is still unknown. The data are from a study of CXCR3-negative and CXCR3-positive naive CD8 T cells. Study results and caveats: Memory CD8+ cells had much lower diversity, and both naive subsets had comparably high diversity. Greater hydrophobicity was found in TRB CDR3s of CXCR3-positive naive cells than of CXCR3-negative naive cells. TRBV-TRBJ usage was similar across naive CXCR3 subsets but distinct in memory cells.

The CDR3 extends over 15 amino acids. CDR1 is MRHNA and CDR2 is SNTAGT in the germline V gene. Preparation of TRB cDNA libraries relied on 5' RACE carrying UMI labels. TCRdb reprocessed the 5' RACE reads; each CDR3 protein has one entry and no DNA is given. Its table lists about 120,000 distinct CDR3 sequences. The receptor comes from a human donor in good health. Some clones in this sample may be carry-over from other donors' samples. The specimen was naive CXCR3- CD8+ T cells from blood. Specified subset: CD45RO-CCR7+CD27+CD95- naive CD8+ T cells lacking CXCR3 (TNR3-). V is TRBV6-4 and J is TRBJ2-1; checking the TCRdb D call of TRBD1 is not possible without DNA. CDR3 region: CASSDSGGGFNEQFF.